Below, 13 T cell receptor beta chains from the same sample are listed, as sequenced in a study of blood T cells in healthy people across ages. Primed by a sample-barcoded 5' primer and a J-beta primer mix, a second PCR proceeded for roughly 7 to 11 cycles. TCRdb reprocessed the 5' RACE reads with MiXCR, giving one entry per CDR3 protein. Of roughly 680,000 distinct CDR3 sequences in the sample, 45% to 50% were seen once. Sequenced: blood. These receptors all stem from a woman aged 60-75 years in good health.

The CDR3 reads CAISKQGEGPYNEQYF. CDR3 DNA: TGTGCCATCAGTAAGCAGGGAGAGGGACCGTACAATGAGCAGTACTTC. The gene calls are TRBV10-3 and TRBJ2-1; D is possibly TRBD1 or TRBD2 (5 bases each). TRBJ2-7 explains the end of the DNA better; the J call may be wrong. Germline CDR1 ENHRY, CDR2 SYGVKD. The CDR3 covers 16 residues.

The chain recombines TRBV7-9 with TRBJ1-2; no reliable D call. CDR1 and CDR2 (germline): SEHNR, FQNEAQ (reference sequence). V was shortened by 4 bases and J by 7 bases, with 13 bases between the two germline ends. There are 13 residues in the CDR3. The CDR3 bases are TGTGCCAGCAGCTCCCAGACATTAATTGGCTACACCTTC. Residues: CASSSQTLIGYTF.

CDR3 coding DNA: TGTGCCACCAGCGGAGGACTGGTACAAGAGACCCAGTACTTC. Translated: CATSGGLVQETQYF. The genes are TRBV15 and TRBJ2-5; a weak D match, TRBD2 (5 bases). Trimming left V 5 bases short and J 2 bases short, with 12 bases between. The germline gives CDR1 LNHNV, CDR2 YYDKDF (reference sequence). This CDR3 is 14 amino acids long.

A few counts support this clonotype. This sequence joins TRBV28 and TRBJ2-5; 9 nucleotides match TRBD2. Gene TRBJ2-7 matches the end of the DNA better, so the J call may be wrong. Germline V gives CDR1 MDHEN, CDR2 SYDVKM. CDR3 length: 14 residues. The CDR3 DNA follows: TGTGCCAGCAGTTTTAGCGGGAGTGGCTACGAGCAGTACTTC. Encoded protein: CASSFSGSGYEQYF.

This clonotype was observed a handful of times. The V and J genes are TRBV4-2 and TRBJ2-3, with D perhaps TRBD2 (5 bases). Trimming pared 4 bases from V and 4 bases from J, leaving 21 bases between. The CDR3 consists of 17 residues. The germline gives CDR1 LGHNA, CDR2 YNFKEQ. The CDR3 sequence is CASSPLSRGTGSDTQYF. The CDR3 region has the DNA TGTGCCAGCAGCCCCCTATCTCGGGGAACTGGATCAGATACGCAGTATTTT.

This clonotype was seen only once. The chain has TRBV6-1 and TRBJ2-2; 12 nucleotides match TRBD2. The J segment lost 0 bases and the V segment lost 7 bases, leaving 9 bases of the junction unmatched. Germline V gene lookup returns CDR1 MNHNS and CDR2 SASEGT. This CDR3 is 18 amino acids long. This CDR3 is CASTRSWTSGANTGELFF. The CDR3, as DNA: TGTGCCAGCACTCGAAGCTGGACTAGCGGGGCGAACACCGGGGAGCTGTTTTTT.

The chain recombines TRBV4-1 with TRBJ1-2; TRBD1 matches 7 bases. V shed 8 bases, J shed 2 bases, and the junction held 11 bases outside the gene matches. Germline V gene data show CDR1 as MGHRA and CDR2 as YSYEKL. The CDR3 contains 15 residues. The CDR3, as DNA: TGCGCCAGCTACGAGCCGGGACAGAAAAACTATGGCTACACCTTC. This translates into CASYEPGQKNYGYTF.

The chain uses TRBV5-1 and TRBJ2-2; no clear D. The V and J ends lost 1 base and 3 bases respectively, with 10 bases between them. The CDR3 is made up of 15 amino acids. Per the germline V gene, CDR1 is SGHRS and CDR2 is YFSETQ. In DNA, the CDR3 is TGCGCCAGCAGCTTGAAAGCCAGCGACACCGGGGAGCTGTTTTTT. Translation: CASSLKASDTGELFF.

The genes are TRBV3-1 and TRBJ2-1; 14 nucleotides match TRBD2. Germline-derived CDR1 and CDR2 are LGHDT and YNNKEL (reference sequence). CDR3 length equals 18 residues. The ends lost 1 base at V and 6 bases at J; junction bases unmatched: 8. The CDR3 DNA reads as TGTGCCAGCAGCCAAGCCCCGGGACTAGCGGGAGTAGGCAATGAGCAGTTCTTC. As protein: CASSQAPGLAGVGNEQFF.

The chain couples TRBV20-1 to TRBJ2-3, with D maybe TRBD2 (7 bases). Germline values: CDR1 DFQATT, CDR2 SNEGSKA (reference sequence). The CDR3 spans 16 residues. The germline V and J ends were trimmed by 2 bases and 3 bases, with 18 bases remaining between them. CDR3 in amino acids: CSARSPAGAGTDTQYF. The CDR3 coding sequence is TGCAGTGCTAGATCTCCCGCGGGGGCCGGAACAGATACGCAGTATTTT.

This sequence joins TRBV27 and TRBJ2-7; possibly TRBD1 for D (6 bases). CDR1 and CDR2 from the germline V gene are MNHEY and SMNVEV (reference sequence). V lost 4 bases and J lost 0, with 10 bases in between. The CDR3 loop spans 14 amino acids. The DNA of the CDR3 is TGTGCCAGCAGTTGGACAGTGAGCTCCTACGAGCAGTACTTC. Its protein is CASSWTVSSYEQYF.

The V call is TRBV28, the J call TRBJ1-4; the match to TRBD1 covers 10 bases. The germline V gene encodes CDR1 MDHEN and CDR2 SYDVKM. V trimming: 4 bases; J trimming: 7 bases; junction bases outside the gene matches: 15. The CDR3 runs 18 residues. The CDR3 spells CASSSYRQGAGVGEKLFF. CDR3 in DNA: TGTGCCAGCAGTTCCTACCGACAGGGGGCGGGGGTCGGTGAAAAACTGTTTTTT.

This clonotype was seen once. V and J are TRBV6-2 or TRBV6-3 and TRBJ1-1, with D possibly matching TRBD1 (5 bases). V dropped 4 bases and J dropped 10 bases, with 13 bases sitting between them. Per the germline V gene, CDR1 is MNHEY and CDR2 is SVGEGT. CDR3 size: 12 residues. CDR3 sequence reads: CASSWGFGGAFF. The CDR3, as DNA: TGTGCCAGCAGTTGGGGGTTCGGTGGAGCTTTCTTT.